A selection of T cell receptor beta chains follows, all from one sample in a study of naive and memory T cell subsets. TCRdb redid the calling of the UMI-ligation and nested PCR reads with MiXCR, one entry per CDR3 protein. Of under 150,000 distinct CDR3 sequences listed, approximately 21% were seen once; the top ten hold around 0.63%. Sequencing used naive CD8+ T cells from blood. These receptors were collected from a human donor in good health. Both conserved end residues are part of each CDR3. The D gene is left open where the match is weak. Where a row states a size, it is once, few, many or the class of an expanded clone; other rows omit it.

>TRBJ2-2|-|14|TRBV27|-
TGTGCCAGCACGGGGGGCGGGATAACCGGGGAGCTGTTTTTT
CASTGGGITGELFF
>TRBJ2-3|-|15|TRBV7-9|-
TGTGCCAGCAGCTCGACTCCGGTCCTAACAGATACGCAGTATTTT
CASSSTPVLTDTQYF
>TRBJ2-2|-|13|TRBV15|-
TGTGCCACCAGCAGAGAAGGGAGGGGGGAGCTGTTTTTT
CATSREGRGELFF
>TRBJ2-7|-|16|TRBV12-3/TRBV12-4|TRBD1
TGTGCCAGCGTGATCGGGACAGGGTGGAACTCCTACGAGCAGTACTTC
CASVIGTGWNSYEQYF
>TRBJ1-5|few|15|TRBV7-8|-
TGTGCCAGCAGCCCTAATCCAGGTAGCAATCAGCCCCAGCATTTT
CASSPNPGSNQPQHF
>TRBJ2-5|-|21|TRBV6-5|-
TGTGCCAGCAGTTACGAGGGGCTAGGGTCCGCCAGGGGCCCAGTTGGGGAGACCCAGTACTTC
CASSYEGLGSARGPVGETQYF
>TRBJ2-3|-|13|TRBV4-3|-
TGCGCCAGCAGCCAAGACGCCACAGATACGCAGTATTTT
CASSQDATDTQYF
>TRBJ1-2|-|15|TRBV27|TRBD1
TGTGCCAGCAGGGTAGGCAGGGGGCTTAACTATGGCTACACCTTC
CASRVGRGLNYGYTF
>TRBJ2-7|-|12|TRBV5-1|-
TGCGCCAGCAGCGCAGGGTACGACGAGCAGTACTTC
CASSAGYDEQYF
>TRBJ2-4|-|16|TRBV12-3/TRBV12-4|TRBD1
TGTGCCAGCAGTTTTGAGGACAGGGGGTACAAAAACATTCAGTACTTC
CASSFEDRGYKNIQYF
>TRBJ2-3|few|17|TRBV6-1|TRBD2
TGTGCCAGCATACGCCTTAGCGGGAGGGAGTACACAGATACGCAGTATTTT
CASIRLSGREYTDTQYF
>TRBJ2-7|few|14|TRBV12-5|-
TGTGCTAGTGGTCCACCGGGGGCTGGATACGAGCAGTACTTC
CASGPPGAGYEQYF
>TRBJ1-1|few|14|TRBV6-5|-
TGTGCCAGCAGTTACTCCCCAGGGGCGATTGAAGCTTTCTTT
CASSYSPGAIEAFF
>TRBJ2-7|-|15|TRBV2|-
TGTGCCAGCAGTGAAGGTAGCGGAATACCCTACGAGCAGTACTTC
CASSEGSGIPYEQYF
>TRBJ1-2|-|13|TRBV27|-
TGTGCCAGCAGTTTATCCCCGGGTCATGGCTACACCTTC
CASSLSPGHGYTF
>TRBJ1-1|-|14|TRBV5-1|-
TGCGCCAGCAGCTTGGTCACCATGAACACTGAAGCTTTCTTT
CASSLVTMNTEAFF
>TRBJ1-5|few|16|TRBV28|-
TGTGCCAGCAGTTTTTTCGCGGCAGTACGCAATCAGCCCCAGCATTTT
CASSFFAAVRNQPQHF
>TRBJ2-1|many|15|TRBV3-1|TRBD1
TGTGCCAGCACCCCCGGGACAGGACCCTACAATGAGCAGTTCTTC
CASTPGTGPYNEQFF
>TRBJ1-5|few|13|TRBV30|-
TGTGCCTGGAGTCCGGACGGAAATCAGCCCCAGCATTTT
CAWSPDGNQPQHF
>TRBJ2-3|few|16|TRBV12-3/TRBV12-4|-
TGTGCCAGCAGTTTCCCTCTGAGAGCTAGCACAGATACGCAGTATTTT
CASSFPLRASTDTQYF
>TRBJ1-1|few|15|TRBV4-1|-
TGCGCCAGCAGCCAAGAATGGGCGATGAACACTGAAGCTTTCTTT
CASSQEWAMNTEAFF
>TRBJ2-1|-|20|TRBV7-2|TRBD2
TGTGCCAGCAGCTTCACTCCCCCCGGACTAGCGGAGAGCTCCTACAATGAGCAGTTCTTC
CASSFTPPGLAESSYNEQFF
>TRBJ2-5|-|14|TRBV7-9|-
TGTGCCAGCAGCTTAGTTTCGGGGCAAGAGACCCAGTACTTC
CASSLVSGQETQYF
>TRBJ1-2|few|15|TRBV30|TRBD1
TGTGCCTGGAGTCCACGGACAGGGGTGGGCTATGGCTACACCTTC
CAWSPRTGVGYGYTF